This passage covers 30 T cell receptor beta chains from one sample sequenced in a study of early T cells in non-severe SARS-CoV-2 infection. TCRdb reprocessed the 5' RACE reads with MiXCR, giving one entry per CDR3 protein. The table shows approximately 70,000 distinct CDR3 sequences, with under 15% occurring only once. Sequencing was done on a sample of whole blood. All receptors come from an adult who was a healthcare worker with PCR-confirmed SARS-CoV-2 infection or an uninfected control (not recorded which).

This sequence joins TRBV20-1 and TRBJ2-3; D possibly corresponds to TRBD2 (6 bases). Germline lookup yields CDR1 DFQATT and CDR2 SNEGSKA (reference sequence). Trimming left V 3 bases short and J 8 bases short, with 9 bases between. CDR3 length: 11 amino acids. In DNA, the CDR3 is TGCAGTGCTAGGCAGGGAGGTACGCAGTATTTT. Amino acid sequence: CSARQGGTQYF.

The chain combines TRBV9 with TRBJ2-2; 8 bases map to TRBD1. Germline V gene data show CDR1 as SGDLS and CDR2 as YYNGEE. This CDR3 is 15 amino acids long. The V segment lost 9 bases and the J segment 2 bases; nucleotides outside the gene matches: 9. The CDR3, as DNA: TGTGCCACTAATCAGGGGACAGGCAACACCGGGGAGCTGTTTTTT. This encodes CATNQGTGNTGELFF.

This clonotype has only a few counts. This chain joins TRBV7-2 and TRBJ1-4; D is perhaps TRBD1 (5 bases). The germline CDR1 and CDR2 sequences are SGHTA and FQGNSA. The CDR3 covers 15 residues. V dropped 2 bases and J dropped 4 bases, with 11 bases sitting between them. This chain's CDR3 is CASSLRQGRNEKLFF. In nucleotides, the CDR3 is TGTGCCAGCAGCTTACGGCAGGGACGTAATGAAAAACTGTTTTTT.

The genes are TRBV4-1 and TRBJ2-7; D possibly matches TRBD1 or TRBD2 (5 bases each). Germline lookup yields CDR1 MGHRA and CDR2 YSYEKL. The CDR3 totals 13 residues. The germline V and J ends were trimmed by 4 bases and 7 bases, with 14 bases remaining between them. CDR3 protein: CASSLPWGKEQYF. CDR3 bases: TGCGCCAGCAGCCTACCCTGGGGGAAGGAGCAGTACTTC.

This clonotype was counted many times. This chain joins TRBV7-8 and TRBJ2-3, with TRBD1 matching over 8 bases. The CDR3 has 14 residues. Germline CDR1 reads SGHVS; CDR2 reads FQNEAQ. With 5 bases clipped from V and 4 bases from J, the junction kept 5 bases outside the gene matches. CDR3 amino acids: CASSLDRVADTQYF. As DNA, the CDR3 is TGTGCCAGCAGCCTGGACAGGGTGGCAGATACGCAGTATTTT. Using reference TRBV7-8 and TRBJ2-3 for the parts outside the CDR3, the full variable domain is GAGVSQSPRYKVAKRGQDVALRCDPISGHVSLFWYQQALGQGPEFLTYFQNEAQLDKSGLPSDRFFAERPEGSVSTLKIQRTQQEDSAVYLCASSLDRVADTQYFGPGTRLTVL.

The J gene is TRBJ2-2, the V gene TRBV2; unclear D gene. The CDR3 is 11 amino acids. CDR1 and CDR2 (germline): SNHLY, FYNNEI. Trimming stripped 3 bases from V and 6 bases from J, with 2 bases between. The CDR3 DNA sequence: TGTGCCAGCAGTGACCCCGGGGAGCTGTTTTTT. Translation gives CASSDPGELFF.

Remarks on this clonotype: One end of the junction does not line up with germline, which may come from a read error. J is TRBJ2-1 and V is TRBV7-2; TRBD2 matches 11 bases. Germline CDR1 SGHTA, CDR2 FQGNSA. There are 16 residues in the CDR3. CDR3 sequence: CVSRLAGGGSYNEQFF. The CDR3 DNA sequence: TGTGTCAGCAGGCTAGCGGGAGGAGGCTCCTACAATGAGCAGTTCTTC.

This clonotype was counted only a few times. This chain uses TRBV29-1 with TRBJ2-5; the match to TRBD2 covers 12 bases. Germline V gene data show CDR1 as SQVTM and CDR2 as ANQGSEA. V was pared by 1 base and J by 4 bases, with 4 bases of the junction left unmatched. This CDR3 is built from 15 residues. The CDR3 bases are TGCAGCGTTGAAGGGCTAGCGGGAGGGGGAGAGACCCAGTACTTC. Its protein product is CSVEGLAGGGETQYF. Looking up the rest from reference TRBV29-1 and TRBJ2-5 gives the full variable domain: SAVISQKPSRDICQRGTSLTIQCQVDSQVTMMFWYRQQPGQSLTLIATANQGSEATYESGFVIDKFPISRPNLTFSTLTVSNMSPEDSSIYLCSVEGLAGGGETQYFGPGTRLLVL.

Written as DNA, the CDR3 is TGTGCCAGCAGCTTAGAGGGCGACACCGAGAGTCTAGCCAAAAACATTCAGTACTTC. Protein sequence: CASSLEGDTESLAKNIQYF. The chain recombines TRBV7-8 with TRBJ2-4; D remains unclear. The V gene lost 1 base and the J gene lost 0 bases, with 19 bases spanning the gap. The V gene's germline CDR1 is SGHVS and CDR2 FQNEAQ. The CDR3 has 19 residues.

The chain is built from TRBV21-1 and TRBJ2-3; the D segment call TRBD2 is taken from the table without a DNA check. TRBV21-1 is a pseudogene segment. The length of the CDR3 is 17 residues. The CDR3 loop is CASSMGITSGGVDTQYF. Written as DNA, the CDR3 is TGTGCCAGCAGCATGGGAATAACTAGCGGGGGAGTAGATACGCAGTATTTT.

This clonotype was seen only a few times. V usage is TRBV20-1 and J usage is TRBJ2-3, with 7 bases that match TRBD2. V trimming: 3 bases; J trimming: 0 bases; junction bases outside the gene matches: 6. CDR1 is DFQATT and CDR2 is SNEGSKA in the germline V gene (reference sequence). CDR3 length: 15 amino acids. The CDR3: CSASRLAESTDTQYF. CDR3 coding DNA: TGCAGTGCTAGCCGGCTAGCGGAGAGCACAGATACGCAGTATTTT.

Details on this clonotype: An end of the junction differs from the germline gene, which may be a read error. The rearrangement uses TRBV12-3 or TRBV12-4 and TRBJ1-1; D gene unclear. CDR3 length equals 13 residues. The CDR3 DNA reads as TGTGCCAGCAGTCAGGAGACACGGGCTGAAGCTTCCTTT. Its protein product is CASSQETRAEASF.

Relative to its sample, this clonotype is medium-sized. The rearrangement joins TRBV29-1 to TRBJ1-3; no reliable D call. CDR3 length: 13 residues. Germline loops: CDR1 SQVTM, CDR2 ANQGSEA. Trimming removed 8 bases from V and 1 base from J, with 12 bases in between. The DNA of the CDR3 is TGCAGCACCCTCGGAGTTTCTGGAAACACCATATATTTT. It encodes CSTLGVSGNTIYF. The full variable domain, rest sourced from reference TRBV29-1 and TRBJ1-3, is SAVISQKPSRDICQRGTSLTIQCQVDSQVTMMFWYRQQPGQSLTLIATANQGSEATYESGFVIDKFPISRPNLTFSTLTVSNMSPEDSSIYLCSTLGVSGNTIYFGEGSWLTVV.

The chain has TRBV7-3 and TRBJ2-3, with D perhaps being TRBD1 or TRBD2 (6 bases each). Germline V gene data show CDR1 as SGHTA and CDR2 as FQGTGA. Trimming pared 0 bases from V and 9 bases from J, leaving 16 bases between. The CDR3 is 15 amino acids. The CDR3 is CASSLTSGAGSTQYF. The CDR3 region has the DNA TGTGCCAGCAGCTTAACGTCGGGGGCAGGCTCGACGCAGTATTTT. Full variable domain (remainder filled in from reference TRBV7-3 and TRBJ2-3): GAGVSQTPSNKVTEKGKYVELRCDPISGHTALYWYRQSLGQGPEFLIYFQGTGAADDSGLPNDRFFAVRPEGSVSTLKIQRTERGDSAVYLCASSLTSGAGSTQYFGPGTRLTVL.

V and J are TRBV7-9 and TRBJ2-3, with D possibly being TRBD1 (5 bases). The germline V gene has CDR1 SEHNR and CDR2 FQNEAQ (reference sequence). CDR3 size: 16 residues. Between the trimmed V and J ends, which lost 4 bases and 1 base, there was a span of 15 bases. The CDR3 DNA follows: TGTGCCAGCAGCTACGGTAGCAGGGCGGGCACAGATACGCAGTATTTT. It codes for CASSYGSRAGTDTQYF. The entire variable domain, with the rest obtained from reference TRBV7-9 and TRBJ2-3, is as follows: DTGVSQNPRHKITKRGQNVTFRCDPISEHNRLYWYRQTLGQGPEFLTYFQNEAQLEKSRLLSDRFSAERPKGSFSTLEIQRTEQGDSAMYLCASSYGSRAGTDTQYFGPGTRLTVL.

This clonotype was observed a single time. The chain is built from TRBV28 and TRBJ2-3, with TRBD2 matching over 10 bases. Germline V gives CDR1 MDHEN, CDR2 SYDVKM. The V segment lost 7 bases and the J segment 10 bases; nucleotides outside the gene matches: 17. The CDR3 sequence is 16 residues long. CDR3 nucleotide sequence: TGTGCCAGCACCGGGATCGGGACTAGCGCGGGTAGGGCGCAGTATTTT. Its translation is CASTGIGTSAGRAQYF.

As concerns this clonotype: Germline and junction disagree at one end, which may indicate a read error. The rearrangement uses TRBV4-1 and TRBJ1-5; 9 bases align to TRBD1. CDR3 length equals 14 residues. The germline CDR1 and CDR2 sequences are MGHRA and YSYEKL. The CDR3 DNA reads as TGCGCCGGCAGCCAGGACAGGGGAAATCAGCCCCAGCATTTT. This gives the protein CAGSQDRGNQPQHF.

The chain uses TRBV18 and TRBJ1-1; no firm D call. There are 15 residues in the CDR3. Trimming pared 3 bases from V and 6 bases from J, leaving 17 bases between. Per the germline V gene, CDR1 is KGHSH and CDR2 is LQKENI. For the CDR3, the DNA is TGTGCCAGCTCACCGACCAACGGGATTTCATCTGAAGCTTTCTTT. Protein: CASSPTNGISSEAFF.

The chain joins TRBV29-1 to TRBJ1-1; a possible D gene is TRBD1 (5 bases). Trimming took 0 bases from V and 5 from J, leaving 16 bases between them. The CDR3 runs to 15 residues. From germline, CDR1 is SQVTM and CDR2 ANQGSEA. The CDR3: CSVEDLGGGRTEAFF. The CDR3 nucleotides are TGCAGCGTTGAAGATCTCGGGGGAGGGCGGACTGAAGCTTTCTTT.

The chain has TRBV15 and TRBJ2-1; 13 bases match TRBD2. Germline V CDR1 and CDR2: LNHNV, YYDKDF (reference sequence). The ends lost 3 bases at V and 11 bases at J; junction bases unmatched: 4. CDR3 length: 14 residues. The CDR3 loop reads CATSSRTSGSKQFF. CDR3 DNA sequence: TGTGCCACCAGCAGTAGGACTAGCGGGAGTAAGCAGTTCTTC.

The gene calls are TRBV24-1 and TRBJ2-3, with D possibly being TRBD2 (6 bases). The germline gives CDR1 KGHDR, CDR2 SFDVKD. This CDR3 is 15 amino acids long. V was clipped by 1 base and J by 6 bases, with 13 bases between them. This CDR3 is CATSDFGAGVDTQYF. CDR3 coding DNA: TGTGCCACCAGTGATTTTGGAGCGGGCGTTGATACGCAGTATTTT.

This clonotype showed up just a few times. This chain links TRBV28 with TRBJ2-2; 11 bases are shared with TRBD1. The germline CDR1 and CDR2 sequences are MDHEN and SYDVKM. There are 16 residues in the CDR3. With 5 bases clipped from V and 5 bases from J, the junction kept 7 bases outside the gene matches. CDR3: CASSRTGGARTGELFF. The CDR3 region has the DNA TGTGCCAGCAGTCGGACAGGGGGCGCGCGGACCGGGGAGCTGTTTTTT.

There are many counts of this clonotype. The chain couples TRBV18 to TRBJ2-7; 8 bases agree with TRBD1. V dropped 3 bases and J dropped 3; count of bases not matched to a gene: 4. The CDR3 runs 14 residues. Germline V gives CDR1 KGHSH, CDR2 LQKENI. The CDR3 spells CASSPRQGLYEQYF. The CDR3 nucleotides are TGTGCCAGCTCACCCCGACAGGGGCTCTACGAGCAGTACTTC.

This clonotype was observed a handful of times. The CDR3 region has the DNA TGTGCCAGCAGCCAAGCCCGGGGCTACGAGCAGTACTTC. It encodes CASSQARGYEQYF. This rearrangement joins TRBV4-2 to TRBJ2-7; the D gene is possibly TRBD2 (5 bases). The CDR3 length is 13 residues. V was cut by 1 base and J by 3 bases, with 7 bases left in between. Germline V gives CDR1 LGHNA, CDR2 YNFKEQ.

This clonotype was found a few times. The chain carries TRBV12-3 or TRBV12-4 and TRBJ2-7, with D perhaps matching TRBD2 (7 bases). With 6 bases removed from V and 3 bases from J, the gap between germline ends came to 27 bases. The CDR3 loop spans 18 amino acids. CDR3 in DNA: TGTGCCAGCAGGCCCTTCGGGGGGCGCCCAACACATGACTACGAGCAGTACTTC. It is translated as CASRPFGGRPTHDYEQYF.

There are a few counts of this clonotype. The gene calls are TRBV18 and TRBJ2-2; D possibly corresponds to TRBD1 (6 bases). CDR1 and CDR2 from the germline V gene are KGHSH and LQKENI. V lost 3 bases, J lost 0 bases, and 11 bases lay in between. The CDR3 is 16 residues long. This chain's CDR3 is CASSPWTDANTGELFF. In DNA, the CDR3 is TGTGCCAGCTCACCTTGGACAGACGCGAACACCGGGGAGCTGTTTTTT.

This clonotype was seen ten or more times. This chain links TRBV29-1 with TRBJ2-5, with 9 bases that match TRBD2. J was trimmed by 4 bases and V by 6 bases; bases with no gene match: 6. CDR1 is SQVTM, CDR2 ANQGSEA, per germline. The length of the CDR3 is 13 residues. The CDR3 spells CSVGSGSGETQYF. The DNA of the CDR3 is TGCAGCGTCGGTAGCGGGAGCGGAGAGACCCAGTACTTC.

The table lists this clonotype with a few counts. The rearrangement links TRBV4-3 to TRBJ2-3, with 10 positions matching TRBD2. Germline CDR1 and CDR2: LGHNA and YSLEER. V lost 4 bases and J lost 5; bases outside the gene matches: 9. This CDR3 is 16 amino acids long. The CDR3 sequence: CASSPHPGLAEDTQYF. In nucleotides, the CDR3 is TGCGCCAGCAGCCCTCACCCCGGACTAGCGGAAGATACGCAGTATTTT.

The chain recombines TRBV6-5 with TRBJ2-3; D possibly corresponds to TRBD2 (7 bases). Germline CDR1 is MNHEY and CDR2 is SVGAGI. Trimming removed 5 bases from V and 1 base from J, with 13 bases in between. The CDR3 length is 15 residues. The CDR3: CASSPWRGRTDTQYF. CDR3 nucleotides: TGTGCCAGCAGTCCCTGGCGGGGGCGCACAGATACGCAGTATTTT.

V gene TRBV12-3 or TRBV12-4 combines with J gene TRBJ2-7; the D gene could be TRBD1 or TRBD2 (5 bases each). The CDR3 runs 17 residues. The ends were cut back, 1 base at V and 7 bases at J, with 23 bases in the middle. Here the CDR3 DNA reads TGTGCCAGCAGTTTAGTTCCAGGGTTTGCCGGGCCGGGAGAGCAGTACTTC. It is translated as CASSLVPGFAGPGEQYF.